This entry features one TCR beta chain sequence. This CDR3 is built from 15 residues. In germline, CDR1 is SGHVS, CDR2 FQNEAQ. Trimming cost V 1 base and J 8 bases, with 15 bases left between them. This specimen belongs to a study of cytomegalovirus exposure and HLA in healthy donors. Assay: immunoSEQ multiplex PCR; the TCRdb copy retains only in-frame clones and omits some. The sample has some 120,000 clones; about 88% are singletons. The sequenced material came from PBMCs. The V gene is TRBV7-8, the J gene TRBJ2-1; no definite D call. This receptor was identified in a young man in good health and CMV-seronegative. CDR3 in amino acids: CASSLGSQSAYEQFF. The CDR3, as DNA: TGTGCCAGCAGCTTAGGTAGCCAGAGCGCATATGAGCAGTTCTTC.